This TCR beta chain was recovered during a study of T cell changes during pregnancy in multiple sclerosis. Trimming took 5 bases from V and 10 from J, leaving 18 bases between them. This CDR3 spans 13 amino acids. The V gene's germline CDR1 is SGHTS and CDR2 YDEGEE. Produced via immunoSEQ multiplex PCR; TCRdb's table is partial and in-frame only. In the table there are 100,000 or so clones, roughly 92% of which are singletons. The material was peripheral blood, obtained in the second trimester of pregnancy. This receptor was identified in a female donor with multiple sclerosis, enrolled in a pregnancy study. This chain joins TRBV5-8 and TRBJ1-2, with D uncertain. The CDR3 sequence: CASRSWLLGLYTF. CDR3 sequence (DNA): TGTGCCAGCAGATCATGGTTACTGGGCCTCTACACCTTC. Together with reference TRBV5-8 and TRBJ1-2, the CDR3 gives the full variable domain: EAGVTQSPTHLIKTRGQQATLRCSPISGHTSVYWYQQALGLGLQFLLWYDEGEERNRGNFPPRFSGRQFPNYSSELNVNALELEDSALYLCASRSWLLGLYTFGSGTRLTVV.